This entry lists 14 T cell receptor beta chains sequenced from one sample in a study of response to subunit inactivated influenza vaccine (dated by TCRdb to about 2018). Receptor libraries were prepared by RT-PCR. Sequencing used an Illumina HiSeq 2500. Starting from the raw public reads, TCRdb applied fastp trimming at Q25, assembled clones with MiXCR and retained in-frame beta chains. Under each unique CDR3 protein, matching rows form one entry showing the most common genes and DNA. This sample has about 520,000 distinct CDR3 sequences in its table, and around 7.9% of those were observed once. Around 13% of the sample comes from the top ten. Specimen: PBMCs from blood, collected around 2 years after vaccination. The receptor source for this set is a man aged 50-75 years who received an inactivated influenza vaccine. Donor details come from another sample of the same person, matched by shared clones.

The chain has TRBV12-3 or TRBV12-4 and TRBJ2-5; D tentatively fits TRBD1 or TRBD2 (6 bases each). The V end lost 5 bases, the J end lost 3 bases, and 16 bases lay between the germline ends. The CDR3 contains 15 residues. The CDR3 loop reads CASSPRTEGEETQYF. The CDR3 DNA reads TGTGCCAGCAGTCCCCGAACGGAGGGGGAAGAGACCCAGTACTTC.

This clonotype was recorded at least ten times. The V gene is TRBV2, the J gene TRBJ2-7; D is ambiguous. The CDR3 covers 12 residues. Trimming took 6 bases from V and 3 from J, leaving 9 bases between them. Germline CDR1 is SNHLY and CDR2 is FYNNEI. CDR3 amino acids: CASRGTFYEQYF. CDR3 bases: TGTGCCAGCAGAGGCACCTTCTACGAGCAGTACTTC.

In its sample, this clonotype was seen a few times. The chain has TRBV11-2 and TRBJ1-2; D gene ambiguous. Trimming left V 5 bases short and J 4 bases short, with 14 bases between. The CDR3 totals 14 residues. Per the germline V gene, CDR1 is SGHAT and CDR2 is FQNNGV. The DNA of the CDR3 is TGTGCCAGCAGCCCCGTAAGCAGCTCCTATGGCTACACCTTC. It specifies CASSPVSSSYGYTF.

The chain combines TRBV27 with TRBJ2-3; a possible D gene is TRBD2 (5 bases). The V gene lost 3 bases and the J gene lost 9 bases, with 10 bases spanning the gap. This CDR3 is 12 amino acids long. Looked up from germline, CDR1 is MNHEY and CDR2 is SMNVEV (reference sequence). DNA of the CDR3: TGTGCCAGCAGTTTTGAGGGAGCCACGCAGTATTTT. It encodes CASSFEGATQYF.

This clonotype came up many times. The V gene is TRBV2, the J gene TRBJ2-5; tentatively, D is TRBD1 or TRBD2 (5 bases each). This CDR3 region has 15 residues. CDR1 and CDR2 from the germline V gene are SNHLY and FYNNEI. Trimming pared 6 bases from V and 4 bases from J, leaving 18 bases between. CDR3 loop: CASRDPGPLGETQYF. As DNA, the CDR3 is TGTGCCAGCAGGGATCCGGGACCTCTAGGAGAGACCCAGTACTTC.

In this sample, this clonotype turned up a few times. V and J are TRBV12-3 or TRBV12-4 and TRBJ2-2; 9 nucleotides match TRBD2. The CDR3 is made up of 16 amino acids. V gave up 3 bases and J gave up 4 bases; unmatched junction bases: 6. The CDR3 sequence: CASSFRRGGFTGELFF. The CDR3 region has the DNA TGTGCCAGCAGTTTCCGGCGGGGGGGGTTCACCGGGGAGCTGTTTTTT.

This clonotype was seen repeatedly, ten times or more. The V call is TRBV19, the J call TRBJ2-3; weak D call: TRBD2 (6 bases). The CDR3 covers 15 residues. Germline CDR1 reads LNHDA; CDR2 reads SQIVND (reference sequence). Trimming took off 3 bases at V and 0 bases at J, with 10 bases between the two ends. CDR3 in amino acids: CASSIRGTSTDTQYF. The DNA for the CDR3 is TGTGCCAGTAGTATCCGGGGGACTAGCACAGATACGCAGTATTTT.

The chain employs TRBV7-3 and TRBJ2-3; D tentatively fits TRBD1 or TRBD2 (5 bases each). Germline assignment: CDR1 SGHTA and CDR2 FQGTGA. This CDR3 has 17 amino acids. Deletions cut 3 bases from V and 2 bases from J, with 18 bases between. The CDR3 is CASSFRAGAGNTDTQYF. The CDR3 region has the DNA TGTGCCAGCAGCTTTAGAGCCGGGGCTGGGAACACAGATACGCAGTATTTT.

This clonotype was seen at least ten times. CDR3 loop: CASRPWGNTEAFF. In DNA form, the CDR3 reads TGTGCCAGCAGACCCTGGGGGAACACTGAAGCTTTCTTT. The chain uses TRBV7-2 and TRBJ1-1; no clear D. The germline gives CDR1 SGHTA, CDR2 FQGNSA. The CDR3 runs to 13 residues. V was clipped by 6 bases and J by 1 base, with 9 bases between them.

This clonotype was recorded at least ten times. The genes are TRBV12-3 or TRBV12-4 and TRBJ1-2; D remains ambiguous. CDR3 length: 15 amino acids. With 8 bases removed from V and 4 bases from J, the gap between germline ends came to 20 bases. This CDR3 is CASCPTGVGGYGYTF. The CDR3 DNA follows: TGTGCCAGCTGTCCGACCGGGGTGGGTGGCTATGGCTACACCTTC.

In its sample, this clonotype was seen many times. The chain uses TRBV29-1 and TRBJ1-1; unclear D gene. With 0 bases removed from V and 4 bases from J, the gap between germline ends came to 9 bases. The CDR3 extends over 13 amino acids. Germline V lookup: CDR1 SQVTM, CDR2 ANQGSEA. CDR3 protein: CSVEDQRGTEAFF. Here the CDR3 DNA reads TGCAGCGTTGAAGACCAGCGGGGCACTGAAGCTTTCTTT. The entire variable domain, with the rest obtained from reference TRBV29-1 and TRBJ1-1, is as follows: SAVISQKPSRDICQRGTSLTIQCQVDSQVTMMFWYRQQPGQSLTLIATANQGSEATYESGFVIDKFPISRPNLTFSTLTVSNMSPEDSSIYLCSVEDQRGTEAFFGQGTRLTVV.

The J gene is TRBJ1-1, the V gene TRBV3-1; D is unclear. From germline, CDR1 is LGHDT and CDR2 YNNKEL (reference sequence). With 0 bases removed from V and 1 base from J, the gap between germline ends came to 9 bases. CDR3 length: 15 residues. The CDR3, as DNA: TGTGCCAGCAGCCAAGAATGGAGGGAGAACACTGAAGCTTTCTTT. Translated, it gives CASSQEWRENTEAFF.

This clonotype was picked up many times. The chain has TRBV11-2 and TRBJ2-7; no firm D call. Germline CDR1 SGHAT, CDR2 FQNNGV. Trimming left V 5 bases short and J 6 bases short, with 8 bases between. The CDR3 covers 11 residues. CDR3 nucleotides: TGTGCCAGCAGCGACCTTTCCGAGCAGTACTTC. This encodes CASSDLSEQYF.

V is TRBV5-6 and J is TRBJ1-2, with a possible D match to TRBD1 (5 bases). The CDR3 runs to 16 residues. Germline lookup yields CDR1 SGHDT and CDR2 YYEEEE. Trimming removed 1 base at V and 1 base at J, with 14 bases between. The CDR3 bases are TGTGCCAGCAGCTTGCCGGCGGCAGGGCTTAACTATGGCTACACCTTC. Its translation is CASSLPAAGLNYGYTF.